The 30 T cell receptor beta chains presented below share a single source sample, sequenced in a study of T cell changes during pregnancy in multiple sclerosis. Libraries were prepared by immunoSEQ multiplex PCR; TCRdb keeps only in-frame clonotypes and omits some of them. The profile shows some 100,000 clones, around nine tenths of them singletons. Sequenced here: peripheral blood, sampled in the second trimester of pregnancy. These receptor sequences come from a female donor with multiple sclerosis, enrolled in a pregnancy study.

CDR3: CASSLGVGTSGRLPYEQYF. The CDR3 DNA reads TGCGCCAGCAGCTTGGGGGTGGGGACTAGCGGTCGTTTACCCTACGAGCAGTACTTC. The rearrangement links TRBV5-1 to TRBJ2-7; 11 nucleotides line up with TRBD2. Germline trimming cut 0 bases from V and 2 bases from J; bases unmatched to any gene: 13. The CDR3 runs 19 residues. CDR1 and CDR2 from the germline V gene are SGHRS and YFSETQ.

This clone was picked up a small number of times. The V and J genes are TRBV7-3 and TRBJ2-1, with D possibly matching TRBD2 (7 bases). The CDR3 runs to 14 residues. Deletions cut 6 bases from V and 4 bases from J, with 13 bases between. The germline V gene encodes CDR1 SGHTA and CDR2 FQGTGA. CDR3 in DNA: TGTGCCAGCAGTCGGGGAGGGGGTTACAATGAGCAGTTCTTC. Encoded protein: CASSRGGGYNEQFF. Filled out from reference TRBV7-3 and TRBJ2-1, the complete variable domain reads GAGVSQTPSNKVTEKGKYVELRCDPISGHTALYWYRQSLGQGPEFLIYFQGTGAADDSGLPNDRFFAVRPEGSVSTLKIQRTERGDSAVYLCASSRGGGYNEQFFGPGTRLTVL.

The chain carries TRBV4-2 and TRBJ2-1; TRBD2 aligns across 8 bases. The germline V gene encodes CDR1 LGHNA and CDR2 YNFKEQ. V lost 1 base and J lost 3; bases outside the gene matches: 2. CDR3 size: 15 residues. The CDR3 protein is CASSQARGGYNEQFF. CDR3 in DNA: TGTGCCAGCAGCCAAGCACGGGGGGGCTACAATGAGCAGTTCTTC.

The J gene is TRBJ1-5, the V gene TRBV19; D is possibly TRBD1 (6 bases). From germline, CDR1 is LNHDA and CDR2 SQIVND (reference sequence). Trimming stripped 9 bases from V and 3 bases from J, with 12 bases between. The CDR3 consists of 13 residues. Written as DNA, the CDR3 is TGTGCCAGCAGTGGACAGCTCAATCAGCCCCAGCATTTT. Encoded protein: CASSGQLNQPQHF. The full variable domain, its missing parts supplied by reference TRBV19 and TRBJ1-5, is DGGITQSPKYLFRKEGQNVTLSCEQNLNHDAMYWYRQDPGQGLRLIYYSQIVNDFQKGDIAEGYSVSREKKESFPLTVTSAQKNPTAFYLCASSGQLNQPQHFGDGTRLSIL.

The V call is TRBV10-1, the J call TRBJ2-1; perhaps TRBD2 as D (5 bases). V was pared by 2 bases and J by 11 bases, with 13 bases between. This CDR3 contains 13 residues. Germline CDR1 and CDR2: WNHNN and SYGVQD (reference sequence). This CDR3 reads CASSEPAGTKQFF. The DNA for the CDR3 is TGCGCCAGCAGTGAGCCGGCGGGTACCAAGCAGTTCTTC.

The V gene is TRBV28, the J gene TRBJ2-3; maybe TRBD1 (5 bases). Germline-derived CDR1 and CDR2 are MDHEN and SYDVKM. The V end was cut by 2 bases, the J end by 1 base, with 10 bases between. The CDR3 totals 15 residues. The CDR3 region is CASSLPLGGTDTQYF. CDR3 nucleotides: TGTGCCAGCAGTTTACCCCTAGGGGGCACAGATACGCAGTATTTT. Using reference TRBV28 and TRBJ2-3 for the parts outside the CDR3, the full variable domain is DVKVTQSSRYLVKRTGEKVFLECVQDMDHENMFWYRQDPGLGLRLIYFSYDVKMKEKGDIPEGYSVSREKKERFSLILESASTNQTSMYLCASSLPLGGTDTQYFGPGTRLTVL.

This clone was picked up one time. This chain uses TRBV28 with TRBJ2-6, with D perhaps matching TRBD1 (5 bases). The germline V gene encodes CDR1 MDHEN and CDR2 SYDVKM. Trimming pared 6 bases from V and 1 base from J, leaving 16 bases between. This CDR3 contains 17 residues. This CDR3 reads CASSPQGPRSGANVLTF. CDR3 bases: TGTGCCAGCAGCCCGCAGGGTCCCAGATCTGGGGCCAACGTCCTGACTTTC.

V and J are TRBV10-3 and TRBJ2-1; 10 bases map to TRBD2. V lost 6 bases and J lost 10; bases outside the gene matches: 12. This CDR3 comprises 15 residues. Germline CDR1 is ENHRY and CDR2 is SYGVKD. The CDR3, as DNA: TGTGCCATCAGAGACCTTAGCGGGGGGACGGGGGAGCAGTTCTTC. Its protein is CAIRDLSGGTGEQFF.

In this sample, this clone turned up once. The chain couples TRBV28 to TRBJ2-3, with 11 bases identical to TRBD2. There are 19 residues in the CDR3. Germline CDR1 is MDHEN and CDR2 is SYDVKM. After removal of 7 bases from V and 5 bases from J, the junction contained 20 bases not matched to a gene. The DNA for the CDR3 is TGTGCCAGCACCCTTGTAGCGGGAGGGTCTATTGCCTTTAAAGATACGCAGTATTTT. It translates to CASTLVAGGSIAFKDTQYF. Using reference TRBV28 and TRBJ2-3 for the parts outside the CDR3, the full variable domain is DVKVTQSSRYLVKRTGEKVFLECVQDMDHENMFWYRQDPGLGLRLIYFSYDVKMKEKGDIPEGYSVSREKKERFSLILESASTNQTSMYLCASTLVAGGSIAFKDTQYFGPGTRLTVL.

The gene calls are TRBV2 and TRBJ1-3; 7 bases map to TRBD1. The V segment lost 6 bases and the J segment 4 bases; nucleotides outside the gene matches: 9. Looked up from germline, CDR1 is SNHLY and CDR2 is FYNNEI. This CDR3 has 15 residues. CDR3 sequence reads: CASREGAVSGNTIYF. CDR3 bases: TGTGCCAGCAGGGAGGGGGCGGTCTCAGGAAACACCATATATTTT.

The chain employs TRBV27 and TRBJ1-5; 12 bases are shared with TRBD1. V shed 2 bases, J shed 2 bases, and the junction held 7 bases outside the gene matches. This CDR3 spans 18 amino acids. In germline, CDR1 is MNHEY, CDR2 SMNVEV (reference sequence). DNA of the CDR3: TGTGCCAGCAGTTTAACGGGGACAGGGGGCGCCGGCAATCAGCCCCAGCATTTT. Translating it yields CASSLTGTGGAGNQPQHF.

The genes are TRBV7-9 and TRBJ2-1; D not resolved. The CDR3 is made up of 9 amino acids. The V and J ends lost 5 bases and 10 bases respectively, with 3 bases between them. Germline V gene data show CDR1 as SEHNR and CDR2 as FQNEAQ (reference sequence). CDR3 DNA sequence: TGTGCCAGCAGCCAAGAGCAGTTCTTC. This translates into CASSQEQFF.

This clone has only one observation. The rearrangement uses TRBV14 and TRBJ2-3, with a weak D call TRBD2 (6 bases). CDR3 size: 15 residues. The V end was cut by 1 base, the J end by 1 base, with 9 bases between. Germline CDR1 reads SGHDN; CDR2 reads FVKESK. The CDR3 loop reads CASSQVWGGTDTQYF. The CDR3 DNA sequence: TGTGCCAGCAGCCAAGTATGGGGGGGCACAGATACGCAGTATTTT.

V usage is TRBV6-1 and J usage is TRBJ1-1; tentatively, D is TRBD1 (6 bases). This CDR3 spans 14 amino acids. The germline V and J ends were trimmed by 7 bases and 3 bases, with 15 bases remaining between them. The germline V gene encodes CDR1 MNHNS and CDR2 SASEGT. The CDR3 DNA reads as TGTGCCAGCACCGAGGGGGACGGCTACACTGAAGCTTTCTTT. Translating gives CASTEGDGYTEAFF.

The chain employs TRBV5-4 and TRBJ1-2; the D is unclear. The CDR3 consists of 15 residues. V lost 0 bases, J lost 6 bases, and 15 bases lay in between. The germline gives CDR1 SGHNT, CDR2 YYREEE (reference sequence). The CDR3 sequence: CASSLVHPTSDGYTF. The CDR3 DNA reads as TGTGCCAGCAGCTTGGTTCACCCTACTTCTGATGGCTACACCTTC.

This clone was counted between two and nine times. The chain carries TRBV5-1 and TRBJ1-1; tentative D call: TRBD1 (5 bases). The CDR3 length is 13 residues. The germline V gene has CDR1 SGHRS and CDR2 YFSETQ. Trimming removed 3 bases at V and 0 bases at J, with 6 bases between. CDR3 nucleotide sequence: TGCGCCAGCAGCTCGACAGTGAACACTGAAGCTTTCTTT. This encodes CASSSTVNTEAFF.

The J gene is TRBJ2-7, the V gene TRBV5-5, with D possibly being TRBD2 (5 bases). The CDR3 length is 14 residues. Trimming took off 3 bases at V and 0 bases at J, with 10 bases between the two ends. Germline-derived CDR1 and CDR2 are SGHKS and YYEKEE (reference sequence). The CDR3 bases are TGTGCCAGCAGCTACGGACTTAGCTCCTACGAGCAGTACTTC. As protein: CASSYGLSSYEQYF.

This chain uses TRBV6-1 with TRBJ1-1; the D gene is possibly TRBD1 (6 bases). This CDR3 is 13 amino acids long. Germline V lookup: CDR1 MNHNS, CDR2 SASEGT. The V end lost 11 bases, the J end lost 1 base, and 14 bases lay between the germline ends. The CDR3 region is CAHGGGGNTEAFF. Written as DNA, the CDR3 is TGTGCCCACGGAGGGGGGGGGAACACTGAAGCTTTCTTT.

The V call is TRBV6-1, the J call TRBJ2-3; a weak D match, TRBD1 (6 bases). Germline V gives CDR1 MNHNS, CDR2 SASEGT. The CDR3 consists of 15 residues. Trimming took off 8 bases at V and 4 bases at J, with 19 bases between the two ends. CDR3 in amino acids: CASGALRGSADTQYF. The CDR3, as DNA: TGTGCCAGCGGAGCTCTCAGGGGATCCGCAGATACGCAGTATTTT.

The genes are TRBV12-5 and TRBJ1-5; D is undetermined. There are 14 residues in the CDR3. The germline CDR1 and CDR2 sequences are LGHNT and FRNRAP. V was cut by 4 bases and J by 4 bases, with 11 bases left in between. The CDR3 sequence: CASGSGHPNQPQHF. In DNA form, the CDR3 reads TGTGCTAGTGGTTCTGGCCATCCAAATCAGCCCCAGCATTTT.

The rearrangement uses TRBV28 and TRBJ1-2, with D uncertain. The germline gives CDR1 MDHEN, CDR2 SYDVKM. This CDR3 contains 12 residues. V was cut by 10 bases and J by 5 bases, with 14 bases left in between. CDR3: CATNIRSYGYTF. The CDR3 DNA reads TGTGCCACTAATATCCGGTCTTATGGCTACACCTTC.

The chain couples TRBV28 to TRBJ1-2; D possibly corresponds to TRBD1 (6 bases). Germline CDR1 and CDR2: MDHEN and SYDVKM. This CDR3 contains 14 residues. V was clipped by 6 bases and J by 8 bases, with 19 bases between them. CDR3 DNA sequence: TGTGCCAGCAGGGCCCTCCCGCAGGGGCGGGGCTACACCTTC. Translated: CASRALPQGRGYTF.

V is TRBV6-5 and J is TRBJ2-5; 9 nucleotides agree with TRBD2. J was trimmed by 5 bases and V by 0 bases; bases with no gene match: 4. This CDR3 has 15 amino acids. Germline CDR1 MNHEY, CDR2 SVGAGI. The CDR3 loop reads CASSYSGLARETQYF. CDR3 nucleotides: TGTGCCAGCAGTTACTCAGGACTAGCGCGGGAGACCCAGTACTTC.

The rearrangement links TRBV2 to TRBJ2-2, with TRBD1 identical over 8 bases. In germline, CDR1 is SNHLY, CDR2 FYNNEI. The CDR3 sequence is 15 residues long. V trimming: 5 bases; J trimming: 6 bases; junction bases outside the gene matches: 8. The CDR3 is CASSHQGARAGELFF. The CDR3 coding sequence is TGTGCCAGCAGTCATCAGGGGGCGCGGGCCGGGGAGCTGTTTTTT.

The chain uses TRBV19 and TRBJ2-2; TRBD2 matches 8 bases. CDR3 length equals 15 residues. Germline values: CDR1 LNHDA, CDR2 SQIVND (reference sequence). The trim removed 7 bases at V and 5 bases at J, leaving 9 bases unmatched. CDR3 nucleotide sequence: TGTGCCAGTACACTGGGACTAGGTCGGACCGGGGAGCTGTTTTTT. Translated, it gives CASTLGLGRTGELFF. Using reference TRBV19 and TRBJ2-2 for the parts outside the CDR3, the full variable domain is DGGITQSPKYLFRKEGQNVTLSCEQNLNHDAMYWYRQDPGQGLRLIYYSQIVNDFQKGDIAEGYSVSREKKESFPLTVTSAQKNPTAFYLCASTLGLGRTGELFFGEGSRLTVL.

The chain links TRBV5-8 to TRBJ1-3; 7 bases agree with TRBD1. The germline V gene encodes CDR1 SGHTS and CDR2 YDEGEE. The CDR3 has 12 residues. The J segment lost 14 bases and the V segment lost 4 bases, leaving 9 bases of the junction unmatched. The chain's CDR3 is CASSPYLTGVYF. The DNA of the CDR3 is TGTGCCAGCAGCCCCTACCTTACAGGGGTATATTTT.

CDR3 region: CASSGRTSGGADEQFF. The CDR3 DNA follows: TGTGCCAGCAGCGGGCGGACTAGCGGGGGGGCCGATGAGCAGTTCTTC. This sequence joins TRBV7-8 and TRBJ2-1, with 15 bases identical to TRBD2. This CDR3 comprises 16 residues. With 5 bases clipped from V and 8 bases from J, the junction kept 7 bases outside the gene matches. Germline values: CDR1 SGHVS, CDR2 FQNEAQ.

The chain has TRBV28 and TRBJ1-5; 8 bases agree with TRBD1. Germline V gene lookup returns CDR1 MDHEN and CDR2 SYDVKM. The CDR3 totals 14 residues. After removal of 6 bases from V and 5 bases from J, the junction contained 6 bases not matched to a gene. CDR3 sequence (DNA): TGTGCCAGCAGCTCGACAGGGGCTTATCAGCCCCAGCATTTT. Translation: CASSSTGAYQPQHF.

The V and J genes are TRBV1 and TRBJ2-1; the table gives TRBD2 as D, unverified against the DNA. TRBV1 is termed a pseudogene. This CDR3 is 17 amino acids long. CDR3 nucleotides: TGCACCAGCAGCTTCCCTCTACCTAGCGGCTCCTACAATGAGCAGTTCTTC. It yields the protein CTSSFPLPSGSYNEQFF.

The chain joins TRBV10-1 to TRBJ2-5; 8 positions match TRBD2. The CDR3 length is 16 residues. Germline assignment: CDR1 WNHNN and CDR2 SYGVQD (reference sequence). J lost 1 base, V lost 4 bases, and 8 bases had no gene match. CDR3 loop: CASSVGVRGVQETQYF. Here the CDR3 DNA reads TGCGCCAGCAGTGTAGGAGTGCGGGGGGTCCAAGAGACCCAGTACTTC.